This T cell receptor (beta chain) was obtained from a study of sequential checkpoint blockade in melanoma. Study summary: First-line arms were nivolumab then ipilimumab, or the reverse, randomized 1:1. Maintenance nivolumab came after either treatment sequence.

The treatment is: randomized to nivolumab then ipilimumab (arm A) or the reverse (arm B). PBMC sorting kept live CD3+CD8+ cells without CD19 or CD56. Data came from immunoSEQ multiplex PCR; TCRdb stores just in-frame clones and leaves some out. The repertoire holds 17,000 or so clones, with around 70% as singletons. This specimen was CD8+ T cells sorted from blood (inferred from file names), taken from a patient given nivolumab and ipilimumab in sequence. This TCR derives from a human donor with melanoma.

For the CDR3, the DNA is TGTGCCAGCAGCTTCAAGAGCGGCTATGGCTACACCTTC. Translating gives CASSFKSGYGYTF. This chain uses TRBV7-2 with TRBJ1-2; D is unresolved. The CDR3 sequence is 13 residues long. The V end was cut by 3 bases, the J end by 4 bases, with 9 bases between. Germline V lookup: CDR1 SGHTA, CDR2 FQGNSA.